This T cell receptor beta chain was observed in a study of T cell repertoires in cytomegalovirus infection. Study information: From public TCR beta signatures came an indication of both CMV infection and matching HLA type.

CDR3 length: 17 residues. V was cut by 1 base and J by 3 bases, with 19 bases left in between. For this clonotype: Its target is not known.

TCRdb analysed the reads with MiXCR anew, one entry per CDR3 protein. The table has some 940,000 distinct CDR3 sequences, around 29% seen once. The clonotype comes from a human donor in good health (CMV status not recorded). Some clones in this sample may be carry-over from other donors' samples. The chain is built from TRBV12-3 or TRBV12-4 and TRBJ2-7; D is undetermined. This specimen consisted of cultured CD8+ T cells from PBMCs, obtained from culture after CMV antigen stimulation. CDR3 residues: CASSLVAGPSYFYEQYF. The CDR3 DNA reads TGTGCCAGCAGTTTAGTAGCAGGCCCTTCTTACTTCTACGAGCAGTACTTC.